This T cell receptor (beta chain) was identified during a study of blood T cell repertoires in COVID-19. The CDR3 length is 19 residues. Produced via immunoSEQ multiplex PCR; TCRdb's table is partial and in-frame only. The sample consists of 200,000 or so clones, about 93% of them appearing once. Input material: peripheral blood. The receptor was isolated from a man in his 60s with COVID-19, enrolled during active disease. The J gene is TRBJ2-2, the V gene TRBV21-1; TRBD2 is the table's D call, not checked against the DNA. TRBV21-1 is marked as a pseudogene. CDR3 sequence (DNA): TGTGCCAGCAGCAAAAGTCCGGACCCTAGCGGGGGGTGCACCGGGGAGCTGTTTTTT. Encoded protein: CASSKSPDPSGGCTGELFF.